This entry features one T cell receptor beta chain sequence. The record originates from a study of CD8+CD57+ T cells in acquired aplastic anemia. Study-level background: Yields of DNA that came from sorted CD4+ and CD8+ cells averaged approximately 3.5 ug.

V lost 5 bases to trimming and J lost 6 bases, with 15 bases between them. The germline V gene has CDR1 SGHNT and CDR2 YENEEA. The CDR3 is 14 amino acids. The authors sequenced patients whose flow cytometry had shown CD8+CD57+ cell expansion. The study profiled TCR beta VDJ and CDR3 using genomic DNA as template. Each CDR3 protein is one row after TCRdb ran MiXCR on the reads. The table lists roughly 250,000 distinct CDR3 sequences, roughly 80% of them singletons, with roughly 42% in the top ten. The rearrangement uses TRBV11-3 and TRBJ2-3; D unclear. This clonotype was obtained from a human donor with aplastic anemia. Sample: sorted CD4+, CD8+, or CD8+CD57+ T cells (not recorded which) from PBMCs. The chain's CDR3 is CASSAGSGPDTQYF. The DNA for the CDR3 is TGTGCCAGCAGCGCAGGTTCTGGGCCCGATACGCAGTATTTT. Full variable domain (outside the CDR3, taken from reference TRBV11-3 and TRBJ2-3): EAGVVQSPRYKIIEKKQPVAFWCNPISGHNTLYWYLQNLGQGPELLIRYENEEAVDDSQLPKDRFSAERLKGVDSTLKIQPAELGDSAVYLCASSAGSGPDTQYFGPGTRLTVL.